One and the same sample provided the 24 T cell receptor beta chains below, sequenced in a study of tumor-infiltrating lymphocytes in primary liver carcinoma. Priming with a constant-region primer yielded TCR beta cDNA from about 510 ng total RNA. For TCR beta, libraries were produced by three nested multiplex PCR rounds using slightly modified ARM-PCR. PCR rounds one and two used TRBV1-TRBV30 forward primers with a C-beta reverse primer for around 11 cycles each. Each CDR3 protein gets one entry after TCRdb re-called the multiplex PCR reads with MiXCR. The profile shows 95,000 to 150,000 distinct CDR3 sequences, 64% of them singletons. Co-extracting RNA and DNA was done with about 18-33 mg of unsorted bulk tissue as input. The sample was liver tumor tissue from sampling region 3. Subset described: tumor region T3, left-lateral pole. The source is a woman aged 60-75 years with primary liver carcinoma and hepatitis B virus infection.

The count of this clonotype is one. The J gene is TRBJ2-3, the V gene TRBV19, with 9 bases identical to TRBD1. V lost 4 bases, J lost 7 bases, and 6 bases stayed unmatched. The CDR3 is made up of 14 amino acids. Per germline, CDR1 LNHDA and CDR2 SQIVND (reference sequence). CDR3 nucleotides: TGTGCCAGTAGTAAGGACAGGGGAATGTATACGCAGTATTTT. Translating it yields CASSKDRGMYTQYF.

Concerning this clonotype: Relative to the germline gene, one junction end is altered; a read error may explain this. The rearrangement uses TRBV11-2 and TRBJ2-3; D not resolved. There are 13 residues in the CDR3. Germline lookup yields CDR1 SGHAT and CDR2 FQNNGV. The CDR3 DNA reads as TGTGTCAGCAGCCTCCTCGTCACAGATACTCAGTATTTT. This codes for CVSSLLVTDTQYF.

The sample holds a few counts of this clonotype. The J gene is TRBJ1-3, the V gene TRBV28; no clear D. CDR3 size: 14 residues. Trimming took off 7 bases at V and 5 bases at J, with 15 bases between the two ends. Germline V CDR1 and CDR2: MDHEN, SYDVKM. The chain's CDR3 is CASIGVDGRNTIYF. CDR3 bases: TGTGCCAGCATCGGGGTTGATGGGAGAAACACCATATATTTT.

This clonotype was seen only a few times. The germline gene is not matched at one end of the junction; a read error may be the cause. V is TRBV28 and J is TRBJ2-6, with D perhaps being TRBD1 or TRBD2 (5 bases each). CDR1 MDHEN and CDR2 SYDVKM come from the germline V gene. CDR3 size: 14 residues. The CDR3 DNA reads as TGTGCCAGCAGTAGCCCTTATGGGGGCAACGTCCTGACTTTC. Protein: CASSSPYGGNVLTF.

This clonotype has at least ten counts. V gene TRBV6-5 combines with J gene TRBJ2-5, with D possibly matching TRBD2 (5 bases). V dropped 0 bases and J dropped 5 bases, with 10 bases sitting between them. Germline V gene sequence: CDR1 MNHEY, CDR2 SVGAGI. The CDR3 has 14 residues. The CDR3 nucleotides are TGTGCCAGCAGTTACTCCTCTAGCTGGGAGACCCAGTACTTC. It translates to CASSYSSSWETQYF.

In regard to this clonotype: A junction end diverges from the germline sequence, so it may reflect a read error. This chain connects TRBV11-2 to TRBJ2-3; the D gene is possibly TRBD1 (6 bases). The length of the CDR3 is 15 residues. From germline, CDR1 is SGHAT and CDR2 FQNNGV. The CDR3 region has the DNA TGTGTCAGCAGGCCGACAGGATCGTTGACAGATACGCAGTATTTT. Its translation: CVSRPTGSLTDTQYF.

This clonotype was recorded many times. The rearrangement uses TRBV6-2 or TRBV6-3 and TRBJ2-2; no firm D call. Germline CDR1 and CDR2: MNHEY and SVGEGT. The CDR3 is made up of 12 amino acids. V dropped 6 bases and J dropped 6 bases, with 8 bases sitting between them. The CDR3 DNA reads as TGTGCCAGCAGCGATCCCGCCGGGGAGCTGTTTTTT. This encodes CASSDPAGELFF.

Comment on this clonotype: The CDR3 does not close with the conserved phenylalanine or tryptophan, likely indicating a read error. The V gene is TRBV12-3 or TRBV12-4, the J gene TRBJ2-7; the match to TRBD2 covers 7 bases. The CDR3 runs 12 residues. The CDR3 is CASSPTSYKQYL. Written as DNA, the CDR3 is TGTGCCAGCAGCCCGACTAGCTACAAGCAGTACCTC.

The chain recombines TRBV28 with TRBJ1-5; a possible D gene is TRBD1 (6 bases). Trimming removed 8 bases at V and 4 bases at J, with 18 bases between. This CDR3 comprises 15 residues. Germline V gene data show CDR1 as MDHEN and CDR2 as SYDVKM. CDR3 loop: CASCIGGAGNQPQHF. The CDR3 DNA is TGTGCCAGCTGTATCGGGGGCGCGGGGAATCAGCCCCAGCATTTT.

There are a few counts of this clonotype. The CDR3 loop is CASSYSLPTGRALTF. CDR3 bases: TGTGCCAGCAGTTACTCCCTCCCCACGGGAAGGGCTCTCACCTTC. The chain joins TRBV6-5 to TRBJ1-2; D is ambiguous. CDR3 length: 15 amino acids. Looked up from germline, CDR1 is MNHEY and CDR2 is SVGAGI. The V gene lost 0 bases and the J gene lost 13 bases, with 21 bases spanning the gap.

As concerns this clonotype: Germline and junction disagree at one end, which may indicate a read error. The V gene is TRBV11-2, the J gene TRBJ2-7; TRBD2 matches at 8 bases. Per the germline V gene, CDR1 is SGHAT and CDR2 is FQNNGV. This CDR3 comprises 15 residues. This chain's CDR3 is CANSLAGRPSYEQYF. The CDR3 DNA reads TGTGCCAACAGCTTAGCGGGACGGCCCTCCTACGAGCAATACTTC.

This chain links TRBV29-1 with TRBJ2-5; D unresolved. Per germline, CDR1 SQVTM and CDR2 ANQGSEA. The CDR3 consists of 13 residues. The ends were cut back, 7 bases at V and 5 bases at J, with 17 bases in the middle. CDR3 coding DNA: TGCAGCGCCCAGCAATGGGCGCGTGAGACCCAGTACTTC. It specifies CSAQQWARETQYF. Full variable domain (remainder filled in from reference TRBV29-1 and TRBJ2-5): SAVISQKPSRDICQRGTSLTIQCQVDSQVTMMFWYRQQPGQSLTLIATANQGSEATYESGFVIDKFPISRPNLTFSTLTVSNMSPEDSSIYLCSAQQWARETQYFGPGTRLLVL.

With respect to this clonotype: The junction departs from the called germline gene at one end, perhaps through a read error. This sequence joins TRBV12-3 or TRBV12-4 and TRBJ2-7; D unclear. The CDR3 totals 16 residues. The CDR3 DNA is TGTGCCAGCAGTTTAGTCGGTTTCCTAGTGGGATACGAGCGGTACTTC. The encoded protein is CASSLVGFLVGYERYF.

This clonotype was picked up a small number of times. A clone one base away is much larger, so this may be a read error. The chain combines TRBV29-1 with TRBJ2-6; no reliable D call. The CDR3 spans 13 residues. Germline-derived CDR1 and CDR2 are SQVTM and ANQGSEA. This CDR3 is CSVDSSVANVLTF. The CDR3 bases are TGCAGCGTTGATAGCTCTGTGGCCAACGTCCTGACTTTC.

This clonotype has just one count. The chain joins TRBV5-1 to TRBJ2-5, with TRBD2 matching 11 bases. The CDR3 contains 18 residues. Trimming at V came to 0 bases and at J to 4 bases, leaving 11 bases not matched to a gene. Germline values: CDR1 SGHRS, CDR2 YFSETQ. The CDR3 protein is CASSLVSSGRARGETQYF. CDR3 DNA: TGCGCCAGCAGCTTGGTTAGTAGCGGGAGGGCCCGTGGAGAGACCCAGTACTTC.

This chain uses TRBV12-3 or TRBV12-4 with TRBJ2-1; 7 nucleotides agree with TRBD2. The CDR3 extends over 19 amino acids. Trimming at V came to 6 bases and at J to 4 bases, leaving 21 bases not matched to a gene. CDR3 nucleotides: TGTGCCAGCAGACCCGTAGGGGCGGGGGACCCAACTCATTACAATGAGCAGTTCTTC. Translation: CASRPVGAGDPTHYNEQFF.

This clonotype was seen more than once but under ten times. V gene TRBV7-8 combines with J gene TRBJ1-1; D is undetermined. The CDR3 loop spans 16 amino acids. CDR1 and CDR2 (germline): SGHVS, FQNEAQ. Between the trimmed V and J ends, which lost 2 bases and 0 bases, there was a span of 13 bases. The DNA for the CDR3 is TGTGCCAGCAGCTTACGTAAGGACGTTATGAACACTGAAGCTTTCTTT. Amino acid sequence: CASSLRKDVMNTEAFF. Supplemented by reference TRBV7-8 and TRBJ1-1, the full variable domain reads GAGVSQSPRYKVAKRGQDVALRCDPISGHVSLFWYQQALGQGPEFLTYFQNEAQLDKSGLPSDRFFAERPEGSVSTLKIQRTQQEDSAVYLCASSLRKDVMNTEAFFGQGTRLTVV.

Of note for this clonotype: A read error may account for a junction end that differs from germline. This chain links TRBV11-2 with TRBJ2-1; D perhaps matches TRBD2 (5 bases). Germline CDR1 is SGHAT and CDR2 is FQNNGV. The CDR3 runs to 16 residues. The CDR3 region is CANSPRSGFIYDEQFF. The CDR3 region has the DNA TGTGCTAACAGCCCAAGGTCGGGGTTCATCTACGATGAGCAGTTCTTC. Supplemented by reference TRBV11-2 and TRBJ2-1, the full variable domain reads EAGVAQSPRYKIIEKRQSVAFWCNPISGHATLYWYQQILGQGPKLLIQFQNNGVVDDSQLPKDRFSAERLKGVDSTLKIQPAKLEDSAVYLCANSPRSGFIYDEQFFGPGTRLTVL.

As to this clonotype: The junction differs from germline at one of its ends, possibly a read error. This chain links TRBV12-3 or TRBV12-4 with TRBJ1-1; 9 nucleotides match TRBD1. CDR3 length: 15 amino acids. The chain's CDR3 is CASSLGQGMSTEAFF. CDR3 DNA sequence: TGTGCTAGCAGTTTAGGACAGGGGATGAGCACTGAAGCTTTCTTT.

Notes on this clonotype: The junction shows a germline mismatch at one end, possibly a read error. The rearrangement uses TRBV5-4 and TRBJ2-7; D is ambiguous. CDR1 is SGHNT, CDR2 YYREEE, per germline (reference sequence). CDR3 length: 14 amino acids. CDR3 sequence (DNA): TGTGCCAGCAGCTTGGAGATAGTGTCCTACGAGCAGTACTTT. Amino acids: CASSLEIVSYEQYF. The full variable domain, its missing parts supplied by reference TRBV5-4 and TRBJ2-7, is ETGVTQSPTHLIKTRGQQVTLRCSSQSGHNTVSWYQQALGQGPQFIFQYYREEENGRGNFPPRFSGLQFPNYSSELNVNALELDDSALYLCASSLEIVSYEQYFGPGTRLTVT.

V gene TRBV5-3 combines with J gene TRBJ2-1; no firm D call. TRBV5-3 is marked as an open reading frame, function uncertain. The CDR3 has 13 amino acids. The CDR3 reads CGGSLRSHNEQFF. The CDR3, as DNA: TGTGGCGGAAGTCTGCGCAGTCACAATGAGCAGTTCTTC.

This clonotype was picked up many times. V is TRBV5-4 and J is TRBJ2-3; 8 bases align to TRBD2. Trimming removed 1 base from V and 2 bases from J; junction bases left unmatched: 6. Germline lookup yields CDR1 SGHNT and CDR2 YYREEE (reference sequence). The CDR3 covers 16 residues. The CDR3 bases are TGTGCCAGCAGCTTGCCGGGAGGGCGGGACACAGATACGCAGTATTTT. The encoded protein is CASSLPGGRDTDTQYF.

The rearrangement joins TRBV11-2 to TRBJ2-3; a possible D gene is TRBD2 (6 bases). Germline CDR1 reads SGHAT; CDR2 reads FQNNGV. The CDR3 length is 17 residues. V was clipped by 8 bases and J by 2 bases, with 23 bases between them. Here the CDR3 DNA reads TGTGCCAGCTCCTCGGTATCGGGAGTGCTTAACACAGATACGCAGTATTTT. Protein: CASSSVSGVLNTDTQYF.

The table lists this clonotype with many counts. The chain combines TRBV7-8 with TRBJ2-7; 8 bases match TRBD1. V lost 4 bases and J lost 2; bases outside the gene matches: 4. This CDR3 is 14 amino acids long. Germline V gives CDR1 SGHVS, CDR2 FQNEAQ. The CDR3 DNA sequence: TGTGCCAGCAGCTCTCGACAGGGGCCCTACGAGCAGTACTTC. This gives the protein CASSSRQGPYEQYF.